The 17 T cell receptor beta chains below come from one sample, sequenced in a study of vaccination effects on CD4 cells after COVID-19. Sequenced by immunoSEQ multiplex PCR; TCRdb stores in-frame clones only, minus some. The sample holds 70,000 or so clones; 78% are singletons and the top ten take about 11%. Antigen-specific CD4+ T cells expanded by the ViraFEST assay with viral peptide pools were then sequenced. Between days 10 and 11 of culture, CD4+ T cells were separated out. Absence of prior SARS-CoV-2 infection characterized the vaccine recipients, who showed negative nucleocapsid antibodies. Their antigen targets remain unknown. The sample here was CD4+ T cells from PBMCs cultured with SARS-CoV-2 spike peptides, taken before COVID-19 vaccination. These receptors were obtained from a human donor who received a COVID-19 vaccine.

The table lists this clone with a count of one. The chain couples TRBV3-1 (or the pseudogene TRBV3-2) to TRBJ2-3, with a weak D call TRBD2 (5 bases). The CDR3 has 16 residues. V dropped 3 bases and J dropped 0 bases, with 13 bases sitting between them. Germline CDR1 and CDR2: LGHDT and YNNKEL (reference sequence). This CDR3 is CASSQARGISTDTQYF. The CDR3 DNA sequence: TGTGCCAGCAGCCAGGCCCGGGGTATTAGCACAGATACGCAGTATTTT.

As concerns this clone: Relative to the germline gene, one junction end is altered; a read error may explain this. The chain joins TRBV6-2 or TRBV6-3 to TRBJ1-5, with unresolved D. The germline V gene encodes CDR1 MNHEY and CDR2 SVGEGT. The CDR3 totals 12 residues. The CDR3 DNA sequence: TGTGCCAGCAGTTACATGACCGGACCCCCGCATTTT. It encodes CASSYMTGPPHF.

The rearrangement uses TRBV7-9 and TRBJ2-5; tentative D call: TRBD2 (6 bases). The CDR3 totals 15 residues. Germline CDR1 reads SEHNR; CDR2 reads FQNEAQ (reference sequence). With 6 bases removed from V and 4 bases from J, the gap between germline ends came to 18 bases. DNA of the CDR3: TGTGCCAGCAGGGACACGGGGGTTCCAACAGAGACCCAGTACTTC. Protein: CASRDTGVPTETQYF.

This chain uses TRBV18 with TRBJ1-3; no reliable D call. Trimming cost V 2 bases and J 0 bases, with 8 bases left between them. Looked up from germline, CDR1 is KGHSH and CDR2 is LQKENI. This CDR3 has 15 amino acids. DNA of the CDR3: TGTGCCAGCTCACCAGTAGGGAGCTCTGGAAACACCATATATTTT. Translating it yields CASSPVGSSGNTIYF.

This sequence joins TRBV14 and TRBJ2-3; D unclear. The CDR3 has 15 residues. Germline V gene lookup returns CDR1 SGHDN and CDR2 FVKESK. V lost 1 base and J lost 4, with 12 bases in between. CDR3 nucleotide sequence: TGTGCCAGCAGCCAAGCCCAAAGCGCCGCAGATACGCAGTATTTT. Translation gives CASSQAQSAADTQYF.

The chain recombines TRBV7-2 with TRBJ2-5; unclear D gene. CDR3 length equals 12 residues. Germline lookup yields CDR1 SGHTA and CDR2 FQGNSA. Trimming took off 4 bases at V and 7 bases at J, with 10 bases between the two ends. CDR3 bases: TGTGCCAGCAGCTCTTATATCGGGACCCAGTACTTC. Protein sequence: CASSSYIGTQYF. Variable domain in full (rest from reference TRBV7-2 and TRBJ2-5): GAGVSQSPSNKVTEKGKDVELRCDPISGHTALYWYRQSLGQGLEFLIYFQGNSAPDKSGLPSDRFSAERTGGSVSTLTIQRTQQEDSAVYLCASSSYIGTQYFGPGTRLLVL.

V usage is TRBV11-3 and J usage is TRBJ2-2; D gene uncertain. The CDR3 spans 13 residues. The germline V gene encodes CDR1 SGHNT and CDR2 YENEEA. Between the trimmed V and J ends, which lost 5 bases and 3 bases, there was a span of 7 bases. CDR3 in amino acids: CASSVSDTGELFF. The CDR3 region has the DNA TGTGCCAGCAGCGTTTCGGACACCGGGGAGCTGTTTTTT.

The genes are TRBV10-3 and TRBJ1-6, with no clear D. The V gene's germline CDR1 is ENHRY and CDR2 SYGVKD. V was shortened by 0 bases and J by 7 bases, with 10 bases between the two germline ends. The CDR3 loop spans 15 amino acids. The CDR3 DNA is TGTGCCATCAGTGAGTCCGGCCTAGGGAATTCACCCCTCCACTTT. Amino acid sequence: CAISESGLGNSPLHF.

The CDR3 protein is CASSPSDRRSNTGELFF. The CDR3 coding sequence is TGTGCCAGCTCACCATCGGACCGTCGCTCGAACACCGGGGAGCTGTTTTTT. The gene calls are TRBV18 and TRBJ2-2, with D unclear. Germline V gene sequence: CDR1 KGHSH, CDR2 LQKENI. The ends were cut back, 2 bases at V and 0 bases at J, with 13 bases in the middle. The CDR3 has 17 residues.

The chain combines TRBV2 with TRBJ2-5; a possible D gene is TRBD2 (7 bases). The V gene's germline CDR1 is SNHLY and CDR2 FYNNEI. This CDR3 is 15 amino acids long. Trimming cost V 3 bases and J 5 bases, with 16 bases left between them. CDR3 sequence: CASSEDRGGGETQYF. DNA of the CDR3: TGTGCCAGCAGTGAGGACCGAGGGGGAGGGGAGACCCAGTACTTC.

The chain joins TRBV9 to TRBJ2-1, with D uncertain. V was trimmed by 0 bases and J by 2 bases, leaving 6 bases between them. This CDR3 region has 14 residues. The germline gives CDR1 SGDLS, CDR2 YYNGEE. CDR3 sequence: CASSVGQTYNEQFF. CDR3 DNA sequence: TGTGCCAGCAGCGTAGGGCAGACCTACAATGAGCAGTTCTTC. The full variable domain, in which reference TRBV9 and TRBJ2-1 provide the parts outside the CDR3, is DSGVTQTPKHLITATGQRVTLRCSPRSGDLSVYWYQQSLDQGLQFLIQYYNGEERAKGNILERFSAQQFPDLHSELNLSSLELGDSALYFCASSVGQTYNEQFFGPGTRLTVL.

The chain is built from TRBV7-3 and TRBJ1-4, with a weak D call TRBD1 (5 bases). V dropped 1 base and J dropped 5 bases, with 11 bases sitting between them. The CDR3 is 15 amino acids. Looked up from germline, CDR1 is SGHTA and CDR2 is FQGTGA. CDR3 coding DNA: TGTGCCAGCAGCTTAAACCCCGGGGCAAATGAAAAACTGTTTTTT. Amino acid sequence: CASSLNPGANEKLFF.

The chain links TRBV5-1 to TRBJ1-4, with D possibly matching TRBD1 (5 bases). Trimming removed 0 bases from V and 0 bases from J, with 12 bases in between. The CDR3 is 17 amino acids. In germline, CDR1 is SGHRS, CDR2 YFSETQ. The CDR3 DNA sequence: TGCGCCAGCAGCTTGGCCGGGGGGGTTACAACTAATGAAAAACTGTTTTTT. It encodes CASSLAGGVTTNEKLFF. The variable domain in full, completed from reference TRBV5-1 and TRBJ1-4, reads KAGVTQTPRYLIKTRGQQVTLSCSPISGHRSVSWYQQTPGQGLQFLFEYFSETQRNKGNFPGRFSGRQFSNSRSEMNVSTLELGDSALYLCASSLAGGVTTNEKLFFGSGTQLSVL.

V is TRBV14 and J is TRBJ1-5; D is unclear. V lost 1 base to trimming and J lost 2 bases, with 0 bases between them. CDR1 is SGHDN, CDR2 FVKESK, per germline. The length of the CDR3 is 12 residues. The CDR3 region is CASSQGNQPQHF. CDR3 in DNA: TGTGCCAGCAGCCAAGGCAATCAGCCCCAGCATTTT.

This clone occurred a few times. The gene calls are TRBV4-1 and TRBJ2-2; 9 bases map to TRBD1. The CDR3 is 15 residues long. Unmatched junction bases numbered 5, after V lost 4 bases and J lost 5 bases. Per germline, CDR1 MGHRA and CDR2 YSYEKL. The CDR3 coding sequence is TGCGCCAGCAGCCCGGGACAGGGATTGACCGGGGAGCTGTTTTTT. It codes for CASSPGQGLTGELFF.

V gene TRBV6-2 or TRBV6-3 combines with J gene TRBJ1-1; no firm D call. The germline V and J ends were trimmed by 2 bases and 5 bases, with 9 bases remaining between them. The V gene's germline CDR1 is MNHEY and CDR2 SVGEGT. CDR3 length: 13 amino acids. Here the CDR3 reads CASSYSEVTEAFF. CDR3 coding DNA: TGTGCCAGCAGTTACAGTGAGGTTACTGAAGCTTTCTTT.

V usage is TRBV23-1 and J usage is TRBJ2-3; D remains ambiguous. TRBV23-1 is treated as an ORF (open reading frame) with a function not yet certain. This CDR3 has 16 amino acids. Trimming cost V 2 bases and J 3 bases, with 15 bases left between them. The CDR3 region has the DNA TGCGCCAGCAGTCAACAGGCCATTATCGGAACAGATACGCAGTATTTT. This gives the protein CASSQQAIIGTDTQYF.